One sample yielded the 17 T cell receptor beta chains listed below, sequenced in a study of prognosis after radiotherapy for stage I lung cancer. Two-round multiplex PCR amplified TCR beta CDR3 from genomic DNA. Gene-specific primers for each TRBV and TRBJ gene drove first-round PCR. Using its own MiXCR run on the multiplex PCR reads, TCRdb lists one record per CDR3 protein. The sample has about 25,000 distinct CDR3 sequences; roughly 35% are singletons. The sample was PBMCs, taken before or after stereotactic body radiation therapy (not recorded which). These receptors were obtained from a donor over 45 with non-small cell lung cancer.

This clonotype was picked up many times. This chain links TRBV19 with TRBJ2-5, with 7 bases aligning to TRBD2. CDR3 length: 11 residues. J lost 5 bases, V lost 6 bases, and 0 bases had no gene match. Per germline, CDR1 LNHDA and CDR2 SQIVND (reference sequence). CDR3 region: CASRGGETQYF. The CDR3 DNA sequence: TGTGCCAGTAGGGGAGGGGAGACCCAGTACTTC.

This clonotype was observed at least ten times. V usage is TRBV20-1 and J usage is TRBJ2-1; D might be TRBD1 or TRBD2, each matching 5 bases. The CDR3 consists of 15 residues. Looked up from germline, CDR1 is DFQATT and CDR2 is SNEGSKA (reference sequence). Deletions cut 6 bases from V and 0 bases from J, with 15 bases between. This CDR3 reads CSAALAGSSYNEQFF. CDR3 sequence (DNA): TGCAGTGCAGCCCTCGCAGGGAGCTCCTACAATGAGCAGTTCTTC.

Notes on this clonotype: A far larger clone lies a single base away; this is likely a read error. The J gene is TRBJ1-2, the V gene TRBV6-2 or TRBV6-3; no reliable D call. Trimming shortened V by 5 bases and J by 8 bases, and 15 bases separated the two germline ends. The CDR3 extends over 13 amino acids. Germline-derived CDR1 and CDR2 are MNHEY and SVGEGT. The CDR3 reads CASSPVNLGGYTF. CDR3 DNA sequence: TGTGCCAGCAGTCCGGTGAACCTTGGGGGCTACACCTTC.

In regard to this clonotype: A much bigger clone sits one base away, suggesting this may be a read error. V and J are TRBV3-1 and TRBJ1-2, with D possibly TRBD1 on 6 matching bases. Germline CDR1 is LGHDT and CDR2 is YNNKEL (reference sequence). The CDR3 is 13 residues long. CDR3 sequence reads: CTSSRGQSYGYTF. DNA for the CDR3: TGTACCAGCAGCCGCGGACAGTCTTATGGCTACACCTTC. The full variable domain, its missing parts supplied by reference TRBV3-1 and TRBJ1-2, is DTAVSQTPKYLVTQMGNDKSIKCEQNLGHDTMYWYKQDSKKFLKIMFSYNNKELIINETVPNRFSPKSPDKAHLNLHINSLELGDSAVYFCTSSRGQSYGYTFGSGTRLTVV.

This clonotype occurred many times. V gene TRBV7-8 combines with J gene TRBJ2-5; 9 bases align to TRBD1. Unmatched junction bases numbered 8, after V lost 4 bases and J lost 2 bases. Germline V CDR1 and CDR2: SGHVS, FQNEAQ. This CDR3 is 16 amino acids long. CDR3 coding DNA: TGTGCCAGCAGCTCCGGGGGGACAGGGAGACAAGAGACCCAGTACTTC. Its translation: CASSSGGTGRQETQYF.

The CDR3 DNA reads as TGTGCCAGCAGCGCAGGGGCCGCTGGTCGTTACACCTTC. Translated: CASSAGAAGRYTF. The genes are TRBV7-2 and TRBJ1-2; a weak D match, TRBD1 (6 bases). V lost 5 bases and J lost 11, with 18 bases in between. Germline V gene lookup returns CDR1 SGHTA and CDR2 FQGNSA. The CDR3 has 13 residues.

As to this clonotype: A far more abundant clone sits one base away, making this likely a read error. This chain connects TRBV6-1 to TRBJ2-7, with TRBD2 as a possible D gene (7 bases). Trimming shortened V by 5 bases and J by 6 bases, and 17 bases separated the two germline ends. Germline CDR1 and CDR2: MNHNS and SASEGT. This CDR3 spans 14 amino acids. In nucleotides, the CDR3 is TGTGCCAGCAGTCCGTCTAGGGGGGGCTCCGAGCAGTACTTC. Its protein product is CASSPSRGGSEQYF.

This clonotype was seen ten or more times. The chain carries TRBV12-3 or TRBV12-4 and TRBJ2-1; 7 bases fit TRBD2. After removal of 5 bases from V and 6 bases from J, the junction contained 13 bases not matched to a gene. This CDR3 contains 16 residues. The CDR3: CASSPPGSGTGNEQFF. CDR3 DNA: TGTGCCAGCAGTCCCCCGGGAAGCGGGACTGGCAATGAGCAGTTCTTC.

V and J are TRBV6-2 or TRBV6-3 and TRBJ2-3; 12 nucleotides match TRBD2. After removal of 5 bases from V and 3 bases from J, the junction contained 9 bases not matched to a gene. The CDR3 has 17 amino acids. Germline V gives CDR1 MNHEY, CDR2 SVGEGT. For the CDR3, the DNA is TGTGCCAGCAGTCGGCTAGCGGGAGGGGCTATGACAGATACGCAGTATTTT. Translation: CASSRLAGGAMTDTQYF.

This clonotype was seen a single time. The junction departs from germline at one end; a sequencing error may be responsible. The chain recombines TRBV4-1 with TRBJ2-1; D is perhaps TRBD2 (6 bases). Germline V gene sequence: CDR1 MGHRA, CDR2 YSYEKL. This CDR3 has 15 amino acids. CDR3 sequence (DNA): TGTGCCAGCAGCTTAGATGGGGCTGGGGGGAATGAGCAGTTCTTC. This codes for CASSLDGAGGNEQFF.

A word on this clonotype: This likely traces to a read error, being one base from a far larger clone. The chain couples TRBV12-3 or TRBV12-4 to TRBJ2-2; TRBD2 might be the D (6 bases). The CDR3 covers 15 residues. The V end lost 6 bases, the J end lost 1 base, and 12 bases lay between the germline ends. The CDR3 loop reads CASRSGTLNTGELFF. CDR3 in DNA: TGTGCCAGCAGGTCCGGGACTCTGAACACCGGGGAGCTGTTTTTT.

This clonotype was counted ten times or more. The J gene is TRBJ2-7, the V gene TRBV12-5; 11 bases are a match to TRBD2. J was trimmed by 6 bases and V by 5 bases; bases with no gene match: 6. There are 14 residues in the CDR3. Per germline, CDR1 LGHNT and CDR2 FRNRAP. The CDR3 sequence: CASGILAGVSEQYF. CDR3 nucleotide sequence: TGTGCTAGTGGTATACTAGCGGGAGTAAGCGAGCAGTACTTC.

This clonotype was picked up many times. This chain links TRBV19 with TRBJ2-7, with 12 bases aligning to TRBD2. Germline V gives CDR1 LNHDA, CDR2 SQIVND (reference sequence). V trimming: 2 bases; J trimming: 3 bases; junction bases outside the gene matches: 11. The CDR3 is made up of 18 amino acids. CDR3 protein: CASSITALAGGLGYEQYF. The DNA of the CDR3 is TGTGCCAGTAGTATAACAGCCCTAGCGGGAGGGCTGGGCTACGAGCAGTACTTC.

This clonotype was detected many times. The chain couples TRBV7-3 to TRBJ2-5; D is ambiguous. Trimming took off 0 bases at V and 4 bases at J, with 12 bases between the two ends. Germline lookup yields CDR1 SGHTA and CDR2 FQGTGA. CDR3 length: 15 amino acids. DNA of the CDR3: TGTGCCAGCAGCTTAACGAGTTCAGGCGGAGAGACCCAGTACTTC. As protein: CASSLTSSGGETQYF.

There are many counts of this clonotype. The chain recombines TRBV4-1 with TRBJ1-5; tentatively, D is TRBD1 (6 bases). The CDR3 extends over 15 amino acids. V lost 5 bases and J 3 bases, leaving 14 bases between the germline ends. Per the germline V gene, CDR1 is MGHRA and CDR2 is YSYEKL. In nucleotides, the CDR3 is TGCGCCAGCAGCAGATCCACAGGGAACAATCAGCCCCAGCATTTT. This translates into CASSRSTGNNQPQHF.

About this clonotype itself: One end of the junction is discordant with germline, which a read error may explain. This sequence joins TRBV24-1 and TRBJ1-5, with D maybe TRBD1 (5 bases). The CDR3 has 14 residues. The germline V gene encodes CDR1 KGHDR and CDR2 SFDVKD. The CDR3: CATSDVKGNQPQNF. The CDR3 DNA reads as TGTGCCACCAGTGACGTAAAGGGGAATCAGCCCCAGAATTTT.

The gene calls are TRBV5-1 and TRBJ1-5; the match to TRBD1 covers 7 bases. Germline V gene lookup returns CDR1 SGHRS and CDR2 YFSETQ. V shed 4 bases, J shed 5 bases, and the junction held 9 bases outside the gene matches. The CDR3 consists of 15 residues. CDR3 DNA sequence: TGCGCCAGCAGCCCGACAGGGAATGAAGATCAGCCCCAGCATTTT. This sequence encodes CASSPTGNEDQPQHF.